Following are 12 T cell receptor beta chains from one sample sequenced in a study of beta chain features in type 1 diabetes. General observations from the study: Shortening of TCRB CDR3s, moderate but significant, appeared in all four CD4+ subsets of Type 1 diabetes patients.

Their cognate antigens are unknown. What was sequenced were expressed TCRB transcripts, since all of the isolated RNA had been reverse transcribed. Clones were read by immunoSEQ multiplex PCR, and TCRdb kept only the in-frame ones, dropping some. The sample records 350,000 to 400,000 clones, roughly 12% being singletons. Specimen: naive CD4+ T cells from blood. The receptors were gathered from a woman between 18 and 30 years old with type 1 diabetes.

There are a few counts of this clone. V and J are TRBV4-1 and TRBJ2-7; 7 nucleotides align to TRBD1. CDR1 is MGHRA, CDR2 YSYEKL, per germline. V lost 4 bases and J lost 6; bases outside the gene matches: 12. The CDR3 is 15 residues long. The CDR3 sequence is CASSPLTRQGSEQYF. DNA of the CDR3: TGCGCCAGCAGCCCACTCACAAGACAGGGCTCCGAGCAGTACTTC.

This clone was seen a few times. The gene calls are TRBV5-6 and TRBJ2-7, with TRBD2 matching 7 bases. The CDR3 runs 15 residues. Germline CDR1 reads SGHDT; CDR2 reads YYEEEE. The V segment lost 0 bases and the J segment 0 bases; nucleotides outside the gene matches: 3. The CDR3 is CASSLGRGSSYEQYF. CDR3 DNA: TGTGCCAGCAGCTTGGGGCGGGGGAGCTCCTACGAGCAGTACTTC.

The genes are TRBV6-1 and TRBJ2-3, with 14 bases that match TRBD2. Trimming cost V 9 bases and J 4 bases; bases outside gene matches: 6. Germline CDR1 and CDR2: MNHNS and SASEGT. The CDR3 contains 15 residues. The CDR3: CASSPGLAGADTQYF. The CDR3 bases are TGTGCCAGTTCTCCGGGACTAGCGGGAGCAGATACGCAGTATTTT.

This clone was seen only a few times. The sample contains more than one DNA sequence encoding this CDR3. The CDR3, as DNA: TGTGCCAGCTCACTAACTAGCGGGGGCTCCTACGAGCAGTACTTC. Translating gives CASSLTSGGSYEQYF. The chain joins TRBV7-2 to TRBJ2-7, with 11 bases matching TRBD2. Germline loops: CDR1 SGHTA, CDR2 FQGNSA. CDR3 length: 15 amino acids. The V segment lost 8 bases and the J segment 0 bases; nucleotides outside the gene matches: 6.

The V call is TRBV2, the J call TRBJ1-1; perhaps TRBD1 as D (5 bases). Per germline, CDR1 SNHLY and CDR2 FYNNEI. Trimming left V 6 bases short and J 10 bases short, with 18 bases between. The CDR3 consists of 13 residues. In DNA form, the CDR3 reads TGTGCCAGCAGAGTGAACCTCAGGGAGGGAGCTTTCTTT. Its translation: CASRVNLREGAFF.

This clone has just a few counts. The chain combines TRBV15 with TRBJ2-5, with D maybe TRBD1 (5 bases). The CDR3 loop spans 14 amino acids. The V gene lost 0 bases and the J gene lost 1 base, with 6 bases spanning the gap. The germline gives CDR1 LNHNV, CDR2 YYDKDF (reference sequence). CDR3 sequence reads: CATSRDRAQETQYF. In nucleotides, the CDR3 is TGTGCCACCAGCAGAGACAGGGCCCAAGAGACCCAGTACTTC.

This rearrangement joins TRBV18 to TRBJ2-1, with a tentative D call TRBD2 (7 bases). Germline lookup yields CDR1 KGHSH and CDR2 LQKENI. This CDR3 has 14 residues. The V gene lost 4 bases and the J gene lost 5 bases, with 12 bases spanning the gap. CDR3 in DNA: TGTGCCAGCTCACTCCGAGGGGGGGACAATGAGCAGTTCTTC. Translation gives CASSLRGGDNEQFF.

This clone was picked up a small number of times. This rearrangement joins TRBV11-2 to TRBJ1-1; D might be TRBD1 (5 bases). Between the trimmed V and J ends, which lost 6 bases and 5 bases, there was a span of 16 bases. CDR1 is SGHAT and CDR2 is FQNNGV in the germline V gene. This CDR3 is built from 14 residues. The CDR3 reads CASRRRVRGTEAFF. The CDR3 DNA reads TGTGCCAGCAGACGCAGGGTACGGGGGACTGAAGCTTTCTTT.

The gene calls are TRBV6-6 and TRBJ2-1; D is unclear. Germline V CDR1 and CDR2: MNHNY, SVGAGI (reference sequence). CDR3 length: 15 residues. V was clipped by 2 bases and J by 0 bases, with 8 bases between them. The CDR3 region is CASSYIASSYNEQFF. The CDR3 DNA follows: TGTGCCAGCAGTTACATCGCGAGCTCCTACAATGAGCAGTTCTTC.

There are a few counts of this clone. The chain links TRBV30 to TRBJ1-5; no firm D call. V shed 2 bases and J shed 3 bases, with 11 bases lying between them. The CDR3 has 14 residues. Germline-derived CDR1 and CDR2 are GTSNPN and SVGIG (reference sequence). Written as DNA, the CDR3 is TGTGCCTGGAGTAGTTGGTCGGTCAATCAGCCCCAGCATTTT. This codes for CAWSSWSVNQPQHF.

The chain employs TRBV2 and TRBJ1-5; D unresolved. Germline V gene sequence: CDR1 SNHLY, CDR2 FYNNEI. The V and J ends lost 5 bases and 1 base respectively, with 6 bases between them. This CDR3 is built from 13 residues. The CDR3 region is CASSTESNQPQHF. In DNA form, the CDR3 reads TGTGCCAGCAGTACAGAGAGCAATCAGCCCCAGCATTTT. Full variable domain (missing parts from reference TRBV2 and TRBJ1-5): EPEVTQTPSHQVTQMGQEVILRCVPISNHLYFYWYRQILGQKVEFLVSFYNNEISEKSEIFDDQFSVERPDGSNFTLKIRSTKLEDSAMYFCASSTESNQPQHFGDGTRLSIL.

The rearrangement joins TRBV11-2 to TRBJ2-1; 7 bases match TRBD2. CDR3 length: 15 amino acids. CDR1 and CDR2 (germline): SGHAT, FQNNGV. Trimming at V came to 5 bases and at J to 4 bases, leaving 8 bases not matched to a gene. CDR3 bases: TGTGCCAGCAGCCCAGATCGCGGGGGATACAATGAGCAGTTCTTC. It is translated as CASSPDRGGYNEQFF.